This T cell receptor beta chain was recorded in a study of blood T cell repertoires in COVID-19. Turning to the study itself: Samples of COVID-19 (acute and convalescent) were obtained from the United States, Italy and Spain. Nucleic acid was either cDNA or gDNA, and it came from T cells, B-cell-depleted T cells, or PBMCs.

Sequencing used immunoSEQ multiplex PCR; TCRdb keeps in-frame clones, though not all of them. The repertoire holds approximately 71,000 clones, with 86% as singletons. V shed 6 bases and J shed 1 base, with 15 bases lying between them. Germline-derived CDR1 and CDR2 are SGHVS and FNYEAQ. The CDR3 totals 15 residues. The sequence was collected from a man over 45 with acute or convalescent COVID-19. The sequencing input was peripheral blood. This chain uses TRBV7-6 with TRBJ1-1, with D possibly matching TRBD1 (5 bases). This chain's CDR3 is CASSKYGQGNTEAFF. CDR3 bases: TGTGCCAGCAGTAAGTATGGCCAGGGGAACACTGAAGCTTTCTTT. Full variable domain (missing parts from reference TRBV7-6 and TRBJ1-1): GAGVSQSPRYKVTKRGQDVALRCDPISGHVSLYWYRQALGQGPEFLTYFNYEAQQDKSGLPNDRFSAERPEGSISTLTIQRTEQRDSAMYRCASSKYGQGNTEAFFGQGTRLTVV.